This paragraph reports one TCR beta chain. Its antigen is still unknown. Each and every patient relapsed after autologous stem cell transplantation, and patients got differing brentuximab vedotin exposure. This entry comes from a study of PD-1 blockade in classical Hodgkin lymphoma. General study findings and limits: In CD4+ cells, TCR diversity went up significantly by C4D1, but in CD8+ cells it did not.

V lost 6 bases and J lost 6, with 11 bases in between. Germline CDR1 MNHNY, CDR2 SVGAGI (reference sequence). The CDR3 sequence is 12 residues long. The method was immunoSEQ multiplex PCR; TCRdb's version includes in-frame clones alone and lacks a portion of them. The table records approximately 32,000 clones, approximately 80% of them present only once. V and J are TRBV6-6 and TRBJ1-1; possible D gene TRBD1, 5 bases. This clonotype originated in a human donor with classical Hodgkin lymphoma. The sequences come from peripheral blood mononuclear cells (PBMCs), collected at baseline. The DNA of the CDR3 is TGTGCCAGCAGCGGGACGTTGGCTGAAGCTTTCTTT. This codes for CASSGTLAEAFF.